This T cell receptor (beta chain) derives from a study of patients and donors after allogeneic stem cell transplantation. CDR1 is LGHNA, CDR2 YNFKEQ, per germline. The CDR3 runs 17 residues. Trimming cost V 3 bases and J 6 bases; bases outside gene matches: 12. Each CDR3 protein is one row after TCRdb ran MiXCR on the RT-PCR reads. The data contain under 200,000 distinct CDR3 sequences, 30% of them singletons. This clonotype has more than one count but fewer than ten. The sequencing sample was made of blood, either unsorted or a sorted T cell fraction (not recorded which). The V and J genes are TRBV4-2 and TRBJ2-4, with 9 bases fitting TRBD2. The clonotype originates from a human donor who was either an allogeneic HSCT recipient or a stem cell or donor lymphocyte infusion donor (not recorded which). It is not recorded whose cells these are; they may come from a transplant donor. The CDR3 sequence: CASSQGLALERGNIQYF. The DNA of the CDR3 is TGTGCCAGCAGCCAGGGACTAGCCCTAGAAAGGGGAAACATTCAGTACTTC.